This T cell receptor (beta chain) is from a study of CD8 T cells in ankylosing spondylitis. The study, taken as a whole, reports: Within ankylosing spondylitis blood, a TCR beta motif made up of seven to nine highly homologous variants appeared to be characteristic. Some motif variants had been reported before (in reactive arthritis synovial fluid and blood).

Making the TCR beta libraries involved quantitative 5'-RACE with molecular barcodes. TCRdb reanalysed the 5' RACE reads using MiXCR and keeps one entry per CDR3 protein. The sample yields under 250,000 distinct CDR3 sequences, over 8.5% seen once. This clonotype was seen a handful of times. The antigen remains undetermined. The CDR3 contains 14 residues. CDR1 is SNHLY, CDR2 FYNNEI, per germline. V was shortened by 7 bases and J by 7 bases, with 17 bases between the two germline ends. This receptor was identified in a male donor with ankylosing spondylitis or in good health (not recorded which). The chain combines TRBV2 with TRBJ2-1, with D possibly matching TRBD1 (6 bases). Sequencing was performed on blood, either unsorted or a sorted T cell fraction (not recorded which). CDR3: CASKDRQKSNEQFF. CDR3 DNA sequence: TGTGCCAGCAAGGACAGACAAAAGAGTAATGAGCAGTTCTTC.